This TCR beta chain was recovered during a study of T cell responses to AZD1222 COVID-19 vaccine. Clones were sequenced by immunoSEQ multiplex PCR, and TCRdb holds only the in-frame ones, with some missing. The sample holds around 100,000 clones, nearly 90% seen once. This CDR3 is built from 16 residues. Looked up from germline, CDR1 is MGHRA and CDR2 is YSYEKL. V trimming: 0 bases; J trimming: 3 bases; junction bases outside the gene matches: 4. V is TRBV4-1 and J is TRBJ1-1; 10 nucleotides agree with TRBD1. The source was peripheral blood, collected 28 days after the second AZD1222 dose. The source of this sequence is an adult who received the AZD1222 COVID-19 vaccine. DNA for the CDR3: TGCGCCAGCAGCCAAGAGGGGACAGGGGATGACACTGAAGCTTTCTTT. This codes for CASSQEGTGDDTEAFF.